The 28 T cell receptor beta chains presented below share a single source sample, sequenced in a study of cytomegalovirus exposure and HLA in healthy donors. PCR was performed using 60 Vbeta and 13 Jbeta primers. Data came from immunoSEQ multiplex PCR; TCRdb stores just in-frame clones and leaves some out. This table holds about 140,000 clones, over 65% found once. The source material was PBMCs. All receptors derive from a woman aged 25 to 39 in good health and CMV-seronegative.

The V and J genes are TRBV6-1 and TRBJ1-5, with 8 bases fitting TRBD1. The junction had 9 bases not matched to a gene; V was cut back by 10 bases and J by 7 bases. The V gene's germline CDR1 is MNHNS and CDR2 SASEGT. This CDR3 contains 13 residues. As DNA, the CDR3 is TGTGCCACCTACCAGGGGGCTTACCAGCCCCAGCATTTT. Translation: CATYQGAYQPQHF.

The chain links TRBV30 to TRBJ1-4; D is perhaps TRBD1 (5 bases). Trimming removed 5 bases at V and 8 bases at J, with 15 bases between. The length of the CDR3 is 13 residues. Germline assignment: CDR1 GTSNPN and CDR2 SVGIG (reference sequence). The CDR3 DNA reads as TGTGCCTGGGGGGCGGGACTCGCCGAAAAACTGTTTTTT. Residues: CAWGAGLAEKLFF.

The genes are TRBV19 and TRBJ1-5, with TRBD1 identical over 7 bases. The CDR3 sequence is 17 residues long. Germline-derived CDR1 and CDR2 are LNHDA and SQIVND (reference sequence). The V gene end was trimmed by 6 bases and the J gene end by 4 bases; junction bases not matched to a gene: 15. CDR3 in DNA: TGTGCCAGTAGCCGAACAATCCGGGACAGTGGGAATCAGCCCCAGCATTTT. Its protein is CASSRTIRDSGNQPQHF.

The rearrangement uses TRBV11-2 and TRBJ2-7; tentatively, D is TRBD1 (6 bases). Germline lookup yields CDR1 SGHAT and CDR2 FQNNGV. The CDR3 is made up of 14 amino acids. Trimming removed 5 bases from V and 6 bases from J, with 17 bases in between. Here the CDR3 reads CASSQPGQGGEQYV. In DNA form, the CDR3 reads TGTGCCAGCAGCCAACCGGGGCAAGGGGGCGAGCAGTACGTC.

CDR3 DNA: TGTGCCAGCAGTCGGGGGATGAGTGGTGAAAAACTGTTTTTT. Amino acid sequence: CASSRGMSGEKLFF. The J gene is TRBJ1-4, the V gene TRBV7-9; D is perhaps TRBD1 (5 bases). Germline CDR1 reads SEHNR; CDR2 reads FQNEAQ (reference sequence). V was trimmed by 6 bases and J by 7 bases, leaving 15 bases between them. The CDR3 is 14 residues long. Filled out from reference TRBV7-9 and TRBJ1-4, the complete variable domain reads DTGVSQNPRHKITKRGQNVTFRCDPISEHNRLYWYRQTLGQGPEFLTYFQNEAQLEKSRLLSDRFSAERPKGSFSTLEIQRTEQGDSAMYLCASSRGMSGEKLFFGSGTQLSVL.

The chain couples TRBV5-1 to TRBJ1-1; TRBD1 aligns across 9 bases. Germline trimming cut 0 bases from V and 5 bases from J; bases unmatched to any gene: 5. Germline V gene sequence: CDR1 SGHRS, CDR2 YFSETQ. This CDR3 region has 15 residues. The CDR3 spells CASSLEGQGITEAFF. For the CDR3, the DNA is TGCGCCAGCAGCTTGGAGGGACAGGGCATTACTGAAGCTTTCTTT.

The gene calls are TRBV6-6 and TRBJ1-2, with D tentatively TRBD1 (5 bases). The CDR3 contains 15 residues. Germline-derived CDR1 and CDR2 are MNHNY and SVGAGI (reference sequence). V gave up 4 bases and J gave up 6 bases, with 18 bases separating them. The CDR3: CASSSPRRGNNGYTF. Written as DNA, the CDR3 is TGTGCCAGCAGTTCCCCCCGGAGGGGAAACAATGGCTACACCTTC.

This clone was observed a handful of times. This chain joins TRBV28 and TRBJ1-5; tentatively, D is TRBD1 (5 bases). V was clipped by 3 bases and J by 3 bases, with 12 bases between them. The V gene's germline CDR1 is MDHEN and CDR2 SYDVKM. The CDR3 length is 15 residues. CDR3 DNA: TGTGCCAGCAGTTTGGGCCGGGGGTACAATCAGCCCCAGCATTTT. As protein: CASSLGRGYNQPQHF.

The chain employs TRBV18 and TRBJ2-1, with TRBD1 identical over 7 bases. V trimming: 5 bases; J trimming: 8 bases; junction bases outside the gene matches: 6. The CDR3 sequence is 13 residues long. Germline CDR1 and CDR2: KGHSH and LQKENI. This chain's CDR3 is CASSKTGTDEQFF. As DNA, the CDR3 is TGTGCCAGCTCAAAGACAGGGACCGATGAGCAGTTCTTC.

A remark on this clone: This specimen includes other DNA sequences encoding the same CDR3. The rearrangement joins TRBV5-4 to TRBJ2-7, with D possibly TRBD1 on 5 matching bases. Germline V gives CDR1 SGHNT, CDR2 YYREEE (reference sequence). Trimming removed 0 bases at V and 4 bases at J, with 14 bases between. The CDR3 is 15 residues long. CDR3: CASSLGTAGLYEQYF. CDR3 DNA: TGTGCCAGCAGCTTGGGGACGGCAGGGTTGTACGAGCAGTACTTC.

The chain joins TRBV28 to TRBJ2-7, with 9 bases aligning to TRBD1. From germline, CDR1 is MDHEN and CDR2 SYDVKM. The CDR3 consists of 15 residues. Trimming cost V 5 bases and J 3 bases; bases outside gene matches: 8. The CDR3 protein is CASSRDGTGNYEQYF. CDR3 nucleotides: TGTGCCAGCAGTCGGGATGGGACAGGGAACTACGAGCAGTACTTC.

There are a few counts of this clone. The rearrangement joins TRBV2 to TRBJ2-7; D not resolved. Per germline, CDR1 SNHLY and CDR2 FYNNEI. Trimming stripped 4 bases from V and 5 bases from J, with 12 bases between. The CDR3 is 13 residues long. In nucleotides, the CDR3 is TGTGCCAGCAGTGCTGTTAGATCCCACGAGCAGTACTTC. Its translation: CASSAVRSHEQYF.

This sequence joins TRBV28 and TRBJ2-3, with D possibly TRBD2 on 6 matching bases. V lost 6 bases and J lost 6, with 13 bases in between. Germline CDR1 MDHEN, CDR2 SYDVKM. This CDR3 spans 13 amino acids. Written as DNA, the CDR3 is TGTGCCAGCAGCTCGACGGGAGCCGATACGCAGTATTTT. Residues: CASSSTGADTQYF. Looking up the rest from reference TRBV28 and TRBJ2-3 gives the full variable domain: DVKVTQSSRYLVKRTGEKVFLECVQDMDHENMFWYRQDPGLGLRLIYFSYDVKMKEKGDIPEGYSVSREKKERFSLILESASTNQTSMYLCASSSTGADTQYFGPGTRLTVL.

The genes are TRBV6-6 and TRBJ2-5, with 7 bases fitting TRBD2. Germline V gene data show CDR1 as MNHNY and CDR2 as SVGAGI (reference sequence). The trim removed 5 bases at V and 5 bases at J, leaving 5 bases unmatched. The CDR3 has 13 amino acids. The chain's CDR3 is CASSTGGGETQYF. Here the CDR3 DNA reads TGTGCCAGCAGTACGGGGGGTGGCGAGACCCAGTACTTC.

The J gene is TRBJ2-1, the V gene TRBV28, with 10 positions matching TRBD2. The CDR3 contains 16 residues. The ends lost 6 bases at V and 2 bases at J; junction bases unmatched: 7. Germline loops: CDR1 MDHEN, CDR2 SYDVKM. DNA of the CDR3: TGTGCCAGCAGCCCAGCCGGGACTAGCGCCTACAATGAGCAGTTCTTC. Its protein product is CASSPAGTSAYNEQFF.

The J gene is TRBJ2-1, the V gene TRBV11-2, with TRBD2 identical over 14 bases. J gave up 8 bases and V 4 bases, and 4 bases lay outside the gene matches. Germline V gene lookup returns CDR1 SGHAT and CDR2 FQNNGV. The CDR3 runs to 15 residues. The CDR3 coding sequence is TGTGCCAGCAGCTCAGGACTAGCGGGGGGCGATGAGCAGTTCTTC. Protein sequence: CASSSGLAGGDEQFF.

This clone was counted a single time. The chain couples TRBV11-3 to TRBJ2-1, with D hard to call. This CDR3 contains 15 residues. Deletions cut 0 bases from V and 4 bases from J, with 10 bases between. Germline lookup yields CDR1 SGHNT and CDR2 YENEEA. CDR3 amino acids: CASSLDGGLYNEQFF. CDR3 DNA sequence: TGTGCCAGCAGCTTAGATGGCGGATTGTACAATGAGCAGTTCTTC.

Concerning this clone: One end of the junction fails to match germline, which may point to a read error. The chain joins TRBV7-7 to TRBJ2-1; D uncertain. CDR1 and CDR2 from the germline V gene are SSHAT and FNYEAQ (reference sequence). The CDR3 extends over 15 amino acids. The CDR3 bases are TGTGCTAGCAGCTTAGGAAGTAGCTCCTACAATGAGCAGTTCTTC. This codes for CASSLGSSSYNEQFF.

V and J are TRBV19 and TRBJ2-2; TRBD1 agrees at 8 bases. The CDR3 runs to 15 residues. Per germline, CDR1 LNHDA and CDR2 SQIVND (reference sequence). Losses at the gene ends were 7 bases for V and 7 bases for J; bases not matched to a gene: 11. The CDR3 reads CASTIWTGIGGELFF. The CDR3 DNA is TGTGCCAGTACCATATGGACAGGGATAGGCGGGGAGCTGTTTTTT. The full variable domain, rest sourced from reference TRBV19 and TRBJ2-2, is DGGITQSPKYLFRKEGQNVTLSCEQNLNHDAMYWYRQDPGQGLRLIYYSQIVNDFQKGDIAEGYSVSREKKESFPLTVTSAQKNPTAFYLCASTIWTGIGGELFFGEGSRLTVL.

The chain joins TRBV28 to TRBJ2-5; 9 bases agree with TRBD1. The DNA end lines up better with TRBJ2-7; the J call may be wrong. The CDR3 contains 16 residues. Per germline, CDR1 MDHEN and CDR2 SYDVKM. CDR3 sequence reads: CASSLWGTGSSYEQYF. In DNA form, the CDR3 reads TGTGCCAGCAGTTTATGGGGGACAGGGTCCTCCTACGAGCAGTACTTC.

This clone was recorded a few times. This chain connects TRBV28 to TRBJ1-2; 10 bases are a match to TRBD1. The J segment lost 3 bases and the V segment lost 6 bases, leaving 4 bases of the junction unmatched. This CDR3 has 14 residues. Germline values: CDR1 MDHEN, CDR2 SYDVKM. The CDR3 loop is CASRETGGDYGYTF. The DNA of the CDR3 is TGTGCCAGCAGGGAGACAGGGGGCGACTATGGCTACACCTTC.

The CDR3 reads CASSPWDTNSGNTIYF. The CDR3 nucleotides read TGTGCCAGCTCCCCTTGGGACACCAACTCTGGAAACACCATATATTTT. The chain recombines TRBV18 with TRBJ1-3; D might be TRBD1 (6 bases). The CDR3 is 16 residues long. Germline CDR1 KGHSH, CDR2 LQKENI. V gave up 6 bases and J gave up 0 bases, with 15 bases separating them.

The table lists this clone with a few counts. This sequence joins TRBV18 and TRBJ2-1; 10 bases are a match to TRBD1. J lost 5 bases, V lost 6 bases, and 7 bases had no gene match. The CDR3 consists of 15 residues. Germline V gives CDR1 KGHSH, CDR2 LQKENI. CDR3 DNA sequence: TGTGCCAGCTCTCCCGGGACAGGGGTCCACAATGAGCAGTTCTTC. As protein: CASSPGTGVHNEQFF.

A note on this clone: This may come from a read error, since a much larger clone is one base off. The chain combines TRBV28 with TRBJ1-1; D is unresolved. V was trimmed by 2 bases and J by 1 base, leaving 5 bases between them. CDR1 and CDR2 from the germline V gene are MDHEN and SYDVKM. This CDR3 has 13 amino acids. The CDR3 sequence: CASSLTGNTEAFF. For the CDR3, the DNA is TGTGCCAGCAGTTTAACGGGGAACACTGAAGCTTTCTTT. Combining the CDR3 with reference TRBV28 and TRBJ1-1 gives the whole variable domain DVKVTQSSRYLVKRTGEKVFLECVQDMDHENMFWYRQDPGLGLRLIYFSYDVKMKEKGDIPEGYSVSREKKERFSLILESASTNQTSMYLCASSLTGNTEAFFGQGTRLTVV.

The DNA of the CDR3 is TGTGCCAGCAGTGAAACGGGGGGCGGGGATACGCAGTATTTT. The encoded protein is CASSETGGGDTQYF. The chain has TRBV6-4 and TRBJ2-3; TRBD2 is a possible D gene (7 bases). This CDR3 region has 14 residues. Germline CDR1 and CDR2: MRHNA and SNTAGT. The ends were cut back, 3 bases at V and 6 bases at J, with 13 bases in the middle.

The chain combines TRBV28 with TRBJ2-7; 8 bases line up with TRBD2. The CDR3 length is 15 residues. The junction had 6 bases not matched to a gene; V was cut back by 3 bases and J by 2 bases. CDR1 is MDHEN and CDR2 is SYDVKM in the germline V gene. DNA for the CDR3: TGTGCCAGCAGTTTCGGACTAGCTCCCCCCTACGAGCAGTACGTC. Translated: CASSFGLAPPYEQYV.

This clone was detected a few times. This CDR3 is CASSQDFSGTGGMSQPQHF. The CDR3 bases are TGTGCCAGCAGCCAAGATTTCTCCGGGACAGGGGGAATGAGTCAGCCCCAGCATTTT. The chain carries TRBV4-2 and TRBJ1-5; 11 bases fit TRBD1. The germline gives CDR1 LGHNA, CDR2 YNFKEQ. The CDR3 covers 19 residues. After removal of 0 bases from V and 6 bases from J, the junction contained 13 bases not matched to a gene.

The CDR3 protein is CASSPAGPPYGYTF. The CDR3 nucleotides are TGTGCCAGCAGTCCAGCGGGACCGCCCTATGGCTACACCTTC. The chain has TRBV28 and TRBJ1-2; TRBD1 might be the D (5 bases). This CDR3 contains 14 residues. The germline V gene has CDR1 MDHEN and CDR2 SYDVKM. The V and J ends lost 5 bases and 4 bases respectively, with 14 bases between them.